This TCR beta chain was found in a study of blood T cell repertoires in COVID-19. Across the study: Whether acute or convalescent, the COVID-19 samples came from the United States, Italy and Spain. T cells, B-cell-depleted T cells, or PBMCs provided the cDNA or gDNA that served as material.

Germline CDR1 and CDR2: LNHDA and SQIVND (reference sequence). The CDR3 runs 17 residues. V was shortened by 3 bases and J by 1 base, with 18 bases between the two germline ends. Data came from immunoSEQ multiplex PCR; TCRdb stores just in-frame clones and leaves some out. The sample lists a few hundred thousand clones, roughly 90% occurring once. The chain uses TRBV19 and TRBJ1-2; D is unclear. The sequence was collected from a man aged 35 to 55 with acute or convalescent COVID-19. Sequencing was carried out using peripheral blood. CDR3 nucleotide sequence: TGTGCCAGTAGTATCTATCTGGGCAGCACGAATAACTATGGCTACACCTTC. This sequence encodes CASSIYLGSTNNYGYTF.